One and the same sample provided the 5 T cell receptor beta chains below, sequenced in a study of regulatory T cells in long-lasting Graves disease. Time point noted: newly diagnosed GD, antithyroid drugs for less than 3 months. The TCR library was made from RNA extracted from PBMCs. The authors built TCR beta libraries using iRepertoire HTBI primers and Arm-PCR of CDR3 regions. TCRdb re-analysed the multiplex PCR reads in MiXCR, keeping a single row per CDR3 protein. The sample lists some 220,000 distinct CDR3 sequences; roughly a fifth were seen once. These data were likewise used in another study, on T cells in Graves' hyperthyroidism and ophthalmopathy.

The sequencing here drew on peripheral blood mononuclear cells (PBMCs), taken at new diagnosis, from a patient treated with antithyroid drugs. The receptor set was obtained from a woman aged 30 to 39 with Graves disease.

This clonotype was detected many times. V gene TRBV12-3 or TRBV12-4 combines with J gene TRBJ2-2; D remains unclear. The CDR3 spans 15 residues. V gave up 10 bases and J gave up 4 bases, with 19 bases separating them. The CDR3 here is CATPPGQSFTGELFF. The CDR3 nucleotides read TGTGCCACCCCCCCCGGGCAGTCTTTCACCGGGGAGCTGTTTTTT.

This clonotype was seen at least ten times. The genes are TRBV11-1 and TRBJ2-4; 10 bases match TRBD2. CDR1 is SGHAT, CDR2 FQDESV, per germline (reference sequence). This CDR3 region has 15 residues. With V trimmed by 1 base and J by 8 bases, 5 bases remained unmatched. The CDR3, as DNA: TGTGCCAGCAGCTTAGGGACTAGCGGTGTATACATTCAGTACTTC. This encodes CASSLGTSGVYIQYF.

This clonotype was observed at least ten times. The chain is built from TRBV30 and TRBJ1-6, with D unclear. The length of the CDR3 is 12 residues. Trimming stripped 4 bases from V and 7 bases from J, with 8 bases between. Germline CDR1 is GTSNPN and CDR2 is SVGIG (reference sequence). The DNA of the CDR3 is TGTGCCTGGATCAAATCAAATTCACCCCTCCACTTT. This codes for CAWIKSNSPLHF.

This chain connects TRBV27 to TRBJ1-2; 10 positions agree with TRBD1. Trimming cost V 3 bases and J 6 bases; bases outside gene matches: 10. The CDR3 covers 16 residues. From germline, CDR1 is MNHEY and CDR2 SMNVEV (reference sequence). The CDR3 protein is CASSLSGTGEMDGYTF. Here the CDR3 DNA reads TGTGCCAGCAGTTTGTCCGGGACAGGGGAGATGGATGGCTACACCTTC.

This clonotype has a handful of counts. This could be a read error, since a much larger clone is one nucleotide away. The CDR3 is CASSPRGQSTNEKPFF. The CDR3 DNA sequence: TGTGCCAGCAGTCCCAGGGGACAATCAACTAATGAAAAACCGTTTTTT. The rearrangement links TRBV3-1 to TRBJ1-4, with a tentative D call TRBD1 (6 bases). In germline, CDR1 is LGHDT, CDR2 YNNKEL (reference sequence). This CDR3 comprises 16 residues.